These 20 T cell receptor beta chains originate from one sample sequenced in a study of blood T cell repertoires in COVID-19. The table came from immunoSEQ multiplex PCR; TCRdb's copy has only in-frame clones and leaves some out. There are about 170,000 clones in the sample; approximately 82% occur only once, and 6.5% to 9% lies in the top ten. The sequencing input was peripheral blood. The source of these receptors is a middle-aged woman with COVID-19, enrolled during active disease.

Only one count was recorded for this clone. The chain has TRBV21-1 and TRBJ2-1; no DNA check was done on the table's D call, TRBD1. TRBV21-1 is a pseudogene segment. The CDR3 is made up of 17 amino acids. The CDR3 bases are TGTGCCAGCAGCAAAGGGCCCCGGGACAGCCCGGTATGGGAGCAGTTCTTC. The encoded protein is CASSKGPRDSPVWEQFF.

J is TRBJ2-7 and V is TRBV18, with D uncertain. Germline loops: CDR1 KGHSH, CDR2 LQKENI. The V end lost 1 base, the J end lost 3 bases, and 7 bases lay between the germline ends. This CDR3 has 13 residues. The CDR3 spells CASSPLPDYEQYF. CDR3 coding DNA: TGTGCCAGCTCACCACTCCCAGACTACGAGCAGTACTTC.

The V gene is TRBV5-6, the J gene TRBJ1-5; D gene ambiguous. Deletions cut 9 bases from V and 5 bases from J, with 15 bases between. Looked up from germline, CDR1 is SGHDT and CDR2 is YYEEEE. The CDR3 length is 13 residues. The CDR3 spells CATPTDYDQPQHF. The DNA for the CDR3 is TGTGCCACCCCGACGGACTATGATCAGCCCCAGCATTTT.

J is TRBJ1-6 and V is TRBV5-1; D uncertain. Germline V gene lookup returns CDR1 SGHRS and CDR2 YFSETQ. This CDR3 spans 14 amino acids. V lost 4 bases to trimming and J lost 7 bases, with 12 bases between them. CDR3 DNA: TGCGCCAGCAGCACGAGAGCGTTAAATTCACCCCTCCACTTT. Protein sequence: CASSTRALNSPLHF.

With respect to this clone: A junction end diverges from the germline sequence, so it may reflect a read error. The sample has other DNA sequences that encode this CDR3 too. CDR3 sequence reads: CASSLEGLTRGYTF. Written as DNA, the CDR3 is TGCGCCAGCAGTTTAGAGGGACTGACGAGGGGCTACACCTTC. The chain carries TRBV28 and TRBJ1-2; tentative D call: TRBD1 (5 bases). The CDR3 consists of 14 residues. CDR1 and CDR2 (germline): MDHEN, SYDVKM.

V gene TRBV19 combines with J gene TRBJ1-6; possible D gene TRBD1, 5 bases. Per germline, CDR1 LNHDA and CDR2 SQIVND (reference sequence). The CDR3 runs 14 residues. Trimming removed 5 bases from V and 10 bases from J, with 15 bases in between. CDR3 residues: CASSFGGVGSPLHF. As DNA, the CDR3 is TGTGCCAGTAGTTTTGGGGGGGTTGGATCACCCCTCCACTTT.

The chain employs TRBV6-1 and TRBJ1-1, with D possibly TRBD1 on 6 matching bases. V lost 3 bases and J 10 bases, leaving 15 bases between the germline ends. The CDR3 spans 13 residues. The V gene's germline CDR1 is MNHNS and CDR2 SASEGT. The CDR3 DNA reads TGTGCCAGCAGTGACCTTACAGGGAGGGGAGCTTTCTTT. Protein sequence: CASSDLTGRGAFF.

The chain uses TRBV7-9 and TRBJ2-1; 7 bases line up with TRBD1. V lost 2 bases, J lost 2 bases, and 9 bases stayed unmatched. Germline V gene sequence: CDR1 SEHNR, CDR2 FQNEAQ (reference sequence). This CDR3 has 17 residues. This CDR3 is CASSLSFGDRAYNEQFF. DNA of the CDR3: TGTGCCAGCAGCTTATCGTTTGGTGACAGGGCCTACAATGAGCAGTTCTTC.

DNA of the CDR3: TGCGCCAGCAGCTATGACAGTGAGCCCCAGCATTTT. Protein product: CASSYDSEPQHF. V usage is TRBV5-1 and J usage is TRBJ1-5; D is possibly TRBD1 (5 bases). Per the germline V gene, CDR1 is SGHRS and CDR2 is YFSETQ. The CDR3 covers 12 residues. The V gene lost 3 bases and the J gene lost 8 bases, with 9 bases spanning the gap.

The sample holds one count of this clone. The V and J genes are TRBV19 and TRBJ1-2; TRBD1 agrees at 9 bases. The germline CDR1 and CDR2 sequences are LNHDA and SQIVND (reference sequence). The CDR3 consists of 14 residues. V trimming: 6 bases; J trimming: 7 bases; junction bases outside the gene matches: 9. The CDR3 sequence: CASRTGTGRSGYTF. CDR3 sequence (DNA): TGTGCCAGTAGGACCGGGACAGGGCGTAGTGGCTACACCTTC. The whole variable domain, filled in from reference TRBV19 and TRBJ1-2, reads DGGITQSPKYLFRKEGQNVTLSCEQNLNHDAMYWYRQDPGQGLRLIYYSQIVNDFQKGDIAEGYSVSREKKESFPLTVTSAQKNPTAFYLCASRTGTGRSGYTFGSGTRLTVV.

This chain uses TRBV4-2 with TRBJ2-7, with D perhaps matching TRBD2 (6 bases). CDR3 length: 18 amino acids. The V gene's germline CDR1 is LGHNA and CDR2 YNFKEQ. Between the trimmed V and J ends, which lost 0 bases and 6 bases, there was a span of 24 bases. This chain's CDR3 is CASSQEGFATSFVCEQYV. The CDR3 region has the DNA TGTGCCAGCAGCCAAGAAGGATTTGCCACTAGCTTTGTTTGCGAGCAGTACGTC.

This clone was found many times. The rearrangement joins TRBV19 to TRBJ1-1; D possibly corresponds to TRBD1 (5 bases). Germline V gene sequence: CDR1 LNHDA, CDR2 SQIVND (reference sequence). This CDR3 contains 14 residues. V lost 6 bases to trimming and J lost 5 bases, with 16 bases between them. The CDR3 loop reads CASSAGNVYTEAFF. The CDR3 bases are TGTGCCAGTAGCGCAGGGAATGTATATACTGAAGCTTTCTTT.

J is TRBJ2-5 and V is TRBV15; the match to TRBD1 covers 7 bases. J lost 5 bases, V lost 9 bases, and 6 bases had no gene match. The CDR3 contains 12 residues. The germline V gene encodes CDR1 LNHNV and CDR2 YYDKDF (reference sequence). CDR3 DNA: TGTGCCACGACGACAGGGAGTGAGACCCAGTACTTC. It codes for CATTTGSETQYF.

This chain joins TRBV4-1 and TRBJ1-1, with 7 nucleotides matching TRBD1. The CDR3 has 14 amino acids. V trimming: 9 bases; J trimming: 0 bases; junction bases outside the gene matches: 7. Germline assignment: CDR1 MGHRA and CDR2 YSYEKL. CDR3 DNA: TGCGCCAGTTCGACGGGACAGCTGAACACTGAAGCTTTCTTT. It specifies CASSTGQLNTEAFF.

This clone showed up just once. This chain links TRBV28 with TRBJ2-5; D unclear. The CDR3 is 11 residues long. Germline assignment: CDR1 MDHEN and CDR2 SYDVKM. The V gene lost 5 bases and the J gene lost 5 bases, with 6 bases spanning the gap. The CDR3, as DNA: TGTGCCAGCAGTATCAGGGAGACCCAGTACTTC. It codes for CASSIRETQYF.

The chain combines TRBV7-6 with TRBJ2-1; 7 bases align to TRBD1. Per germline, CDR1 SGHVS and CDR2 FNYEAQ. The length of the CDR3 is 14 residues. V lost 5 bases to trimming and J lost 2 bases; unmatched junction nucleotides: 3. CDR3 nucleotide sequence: TGTGCCAGCAGCCCCGGGACAGCCTACAATGAGCAGTTCTTC. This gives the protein CASSPGTAYNEQFF.

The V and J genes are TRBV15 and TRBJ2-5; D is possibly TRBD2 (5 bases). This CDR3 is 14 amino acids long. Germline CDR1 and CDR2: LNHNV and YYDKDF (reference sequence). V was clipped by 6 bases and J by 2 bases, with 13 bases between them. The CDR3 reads CATRVRAQQETQYF. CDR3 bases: TGTGCCACCAGAGTGCGGGCTCAACAAGAGACCCAGTACTTC. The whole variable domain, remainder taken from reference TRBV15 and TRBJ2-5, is DAMVIQNPRYQVTQFGKPVTLSCSQTLNHNVMYWYQQKSSQAPKLLFHYYDKDFNNEADTPDNFQSRRPNTSFCFLDIRSPGLGDTAMYLCATRVRAQQETQYFGPGTRLLVL.

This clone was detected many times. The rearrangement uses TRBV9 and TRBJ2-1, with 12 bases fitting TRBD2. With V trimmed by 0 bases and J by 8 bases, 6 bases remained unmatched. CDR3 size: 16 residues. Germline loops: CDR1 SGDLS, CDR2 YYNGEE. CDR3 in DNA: TGTGCCAGCAGCGTAGGGGCGACTAGCGGGAGCGATGAGCAGTTCTTC. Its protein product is CASSVGATSGSDEQFF. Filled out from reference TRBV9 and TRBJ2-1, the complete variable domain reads DSGVTQTPKHLITATGQRVTLRCSPRSGDLSVYWYQQSLDQGLQFLIQYYNGEERAKGNILERFSAQQFPDLHSELNLSSLELGDSALYFCASSVGATSGSDEQFFGPGTRLTVL.

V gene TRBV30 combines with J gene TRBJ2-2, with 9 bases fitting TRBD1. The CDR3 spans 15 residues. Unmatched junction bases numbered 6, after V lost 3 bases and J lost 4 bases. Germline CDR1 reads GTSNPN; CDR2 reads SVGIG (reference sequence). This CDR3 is CAWRPGTGFTGELFF. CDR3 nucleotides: TGTGCCTGGAGGCCTGGGACAGGGTTCACCGGGGAGCTGTTTTTT. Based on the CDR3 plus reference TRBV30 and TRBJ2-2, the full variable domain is SQTIHQWPATLVQPVGSPLSLECTVEGTSNPNLYWYRQAAGRGLQLLFYSVGIGQISSEVPQNLSASRPQDRQFILSSKKLLLSDSGFYLCAWRPGTGFTGELFFGEGSRLTVL.

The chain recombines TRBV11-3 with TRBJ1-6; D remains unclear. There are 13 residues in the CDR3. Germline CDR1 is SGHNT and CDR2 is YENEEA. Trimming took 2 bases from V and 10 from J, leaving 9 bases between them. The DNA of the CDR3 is TGTGCCAGCAGCTTACATACAGACTCACCCCTCCACTTT. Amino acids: CASSLHTDSPLHF.